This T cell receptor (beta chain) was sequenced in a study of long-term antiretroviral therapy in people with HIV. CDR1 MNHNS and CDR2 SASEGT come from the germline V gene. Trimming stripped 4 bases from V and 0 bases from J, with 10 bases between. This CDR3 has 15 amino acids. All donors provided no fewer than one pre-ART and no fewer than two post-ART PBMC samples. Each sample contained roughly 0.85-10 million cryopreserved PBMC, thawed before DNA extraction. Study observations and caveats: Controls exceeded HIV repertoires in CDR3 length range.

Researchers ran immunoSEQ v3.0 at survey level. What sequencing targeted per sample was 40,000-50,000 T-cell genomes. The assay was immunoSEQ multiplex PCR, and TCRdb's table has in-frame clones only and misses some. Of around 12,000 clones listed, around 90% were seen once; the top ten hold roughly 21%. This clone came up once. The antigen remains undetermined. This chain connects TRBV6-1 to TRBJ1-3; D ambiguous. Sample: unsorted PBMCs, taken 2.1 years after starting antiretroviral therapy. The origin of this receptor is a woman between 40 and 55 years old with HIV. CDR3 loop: CASSVEFYSGNTIYF. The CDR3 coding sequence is TGTGCCAGCAGTGTAGAATTCTACTCTGGAAACACCATATATTTT.